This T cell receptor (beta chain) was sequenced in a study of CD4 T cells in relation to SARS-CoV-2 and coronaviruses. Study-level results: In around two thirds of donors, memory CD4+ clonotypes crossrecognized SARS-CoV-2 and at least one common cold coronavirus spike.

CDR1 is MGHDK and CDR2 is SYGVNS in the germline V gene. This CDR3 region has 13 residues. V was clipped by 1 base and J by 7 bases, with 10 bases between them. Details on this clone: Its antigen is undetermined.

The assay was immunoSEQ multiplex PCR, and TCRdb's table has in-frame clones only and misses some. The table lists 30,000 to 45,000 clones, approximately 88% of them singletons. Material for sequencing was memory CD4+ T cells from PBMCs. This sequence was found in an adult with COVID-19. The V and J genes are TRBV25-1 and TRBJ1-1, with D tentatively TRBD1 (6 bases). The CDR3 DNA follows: TGTGCCAGCAGTGAATTTACAGGGATTGAAGCTTTCTTT. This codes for CASSEFTGIEAFF.